This T cell receptor (beta chain) was retrieved from a study of cytomegalovirus exposure and HLA in healthy donors. Study conclusions and caveats: In vitro, three CMV-associated chains proved specific for CMV antigens. Most subjects' HLA-A and HLA-B alleles were reportedly predicted from TCR beta sequences. Evidence from a later analysis indicated that most CMV-associated TCR beta chains looked HLA-restricted. The records held CMV serostatus as the only immune exposure information.

This clone was picked up one time. Antigen unknown. Germline V lookup: CDR1 MGHRA, CDR2 YSYEKL. The ends lost 7 bases at V and 7 bases at J; junction bases unmatched: 10. The length of the CDR3 is 15 residues. The PCR was carried out with 60 Vbeta primers and 13 Jbeta primers. Sequenced by immunoSEQ multiplex PCR; TCRdb stores in-frame clones only, minus some. This table has 140,000 to 150,000 clones, about 80% appearing once. This rearrangement joins TRBV4-1 to TRBJ2-1; 10 bases map to TRBD1. The receptor comes from a man between 35 and 55 years old in good health and CMV-seronegative. The sequenced material came from PBMCs. Written as DNA, the CDR3 is TGCGCCAGCAACCTTGGACAGGGGGTAATGAATGAGCAGTTCTTC. Protein: CASNLGQGVMNEQFF.